One and the same sample provided the 10 T cell receptor beta chains below, sequenced in a study of response to subunit inactivated influenza vaccine. TCRdb itself ran the RT-PCR reads through MiXCR, one entry per CDR3 protein. In the table there are hundreds of thousands of distinct CDR3 sequences, approximately 16% of which are singletons. This specimen consisted of CD4+ T cells sorted from PBMCs, obtained less than 30 months after vaccination. The receptors shown here come from a man between 50 and 69 years old who received an inactivated influenza vaccine.

The rearrangement links TRBV6-2 or TRBV6-3 to TRBJ2-1; tentatively, D is TRBD2 (6 bases). Per the germline V gene, CDR1 is MNHEY and CDR2 is SVGEGT. The germline V and J ends were trimmed by 3 bases and 4 bases, with 19 bases remaining between them. This CDR3 spans 17 amino acids. CDR3 in amino acids: CASSYWEGGALYNEQFF. Here the CDR3 DNA reads TGTGCCAGCAGTTATTGGGAAGGAGGGGCTTTATACAATGAGCAGTTCTTC.

This clonotype has ten or more counts. V gene TRBV3-1 combines with J gene TRBJ2-5; D call uncertain. V was shortened by 1 base and J by 4 bases, with 4 bases between the two germline ends. Germline V gene sequence: CDR1 LGHDT, CDR2 YNNKEL (reference sequence). This CDR3 is built from 12 residues. CDR3 amino acids: CASSQVRETQYF. The CDR3 DNA sequence: TGTGCCAGCAGCCAAGTTCGAGAGACCCAGTACTTC.

This clonotype has only a few counts. This sequence joins TRBV28 and TRBJ2-2, with 8 bases fitting TRBD1. With 6 bases clipped from V and 0 bases from J, the junction kept 3 bases outside the gene matches. The germline V gene has CDR1 MDHEN and CDR2 SYDVKM. The CDR3 contains 15 residues. The CDR3 reads CASRDRAPNTGELFF. The CDR3 nucleotides are TGTGCCAGCAGGGACAGGGCACCGAACACCGGGGAGCTGTTTTTT. Variable domain in full (rest from reference TRBV28 and TRBJ2-2): DVKVTQSSRYLVKRTGEKVFLECVQDMDHENMFWYRQDPGLGLRLIYFSYDVKMKEKGDIPEGYSVSREKKERFSLILESASTNQTSMYLCASRDRAPNTGELFFGEGSRLTVL.

This clonotype has a single count. The chain employs TRBV21-1 and TRBJ2-7. TRBV21-1 represents a pseudogene. The CDR3 runs to 15 residues. This CDR3 reads CASSKDIDVAYEQYF. The CDR3 bases are TGTGCCAGCAGCAAAGACATTGACGTTGCCTACGAGCAGTACTTC.

This clonotype was seen a few times. The rearrangement uses TRBV20-1 and TRBJ2-1, with 7 bases matching TRBD1. Trimming at V came to 2 bases and at J to 6 bases, leaving 13 bases not matched to a gene. Germline V lookup: CDR1 DFQATT, CDR2 SNEGSKA (reference sequence). This CDR3 region has 16 residues. The CDR3 DNA follows: TGCAGTGCTAGACCAGAGGGACAGCGAAGACTCAATGAGCAGTTCTTC. Translated: CSARPEGQRRLNEQFF.

This clonotype showed up many times. CDR3 loop: CASSEILEPTDTQYF. CDR3 nucleotides: TGTGCCAGCAGTGAGATACTTGAGCCCACAGATACGCAGTATTTT. The chain links TRBV2 to TRBJ2-3; D unresolved. Trimming took off 3 bases at V and 2 bases at J, with 12 bases between the two ends. The CDR3 is 15 amino acids. Germline V gene lookup returns CDR1 SNHLY and CDR2 FYNNEI.

The J gene is TRBJ2-7, the V gene TRBV20-1; 10 positions match TRBD2. Trimming took 5 bases from V and 4 from J; bases not matched to a gene: 8. This CDR3 is built from 14 residues. Germline assignment: CDR1 DFQATT and CDR2 SNEGSKA (reference sequence). The CDR3 sequence: CSAGLAGERYEQYF. For the CDR3, the DNA is TGCAGTGCTGGCCTAGCGGGAGAGAGGTACGAGCAGTACTTC.

This clonotype was observed a handful of times. This chain joins TRBV5-1 and TRBJ1-2, with a weak D call TRBD1 (6 bases). The CDR3 length is 16 residues. V lost 4 bases to trimming and J lost 0 bases, with 16 bases between them. The V gene's germline CDR1 is SGHRS and CDR2 YFSETQ. The CDR3 sequence is CASSPLGGGANYGYTF. In DNA form, the CDR3 reads TGCGCCAGCAGCCCTCTAGGGGGGGGCGCTAACTATGGCTACACCTTC.

This clonotype turned up a few times. The chain carries TRBV6-2 or TRBV6-3 and TRBJ2-7; either TRBD1 or TRBD2 may supply D (5 bases each). V shed 5 bases and J shed 2 bases, with 19 bases lying between them. CDR1 and CDR2 (germline): MNHEY, SVGEGT. This CDR3 has 16 residues. CDR3 residues: CASSRQGLGPPYEQYF. Written as DNA, the CDR3 is TGTGCCAGCAGTAGACAAGGTTTGGGACCACCCTACGAGCAGTACTTC.

In its sample, this clonotype was seen a few times. This chain connects TRBV6-5 to TRBJ2-1; TRBD2 agrees at 8 bases. The CDR3 has 18 amino acids. Germline trimming cut 0 bases from V and 6 bases from J; bases unmatched to any gene: 13. Germline CDR1 and CDR2: MNHEY and SVGAGI. CDR3 amino acids: CASSYSYSSGIYRNEQFF. CDR3 DNA sequence: TGTGCCAGCAGTTACTCGTATAGTAGCGGGATTTACCGCAATGAGCAGTTCTTC.